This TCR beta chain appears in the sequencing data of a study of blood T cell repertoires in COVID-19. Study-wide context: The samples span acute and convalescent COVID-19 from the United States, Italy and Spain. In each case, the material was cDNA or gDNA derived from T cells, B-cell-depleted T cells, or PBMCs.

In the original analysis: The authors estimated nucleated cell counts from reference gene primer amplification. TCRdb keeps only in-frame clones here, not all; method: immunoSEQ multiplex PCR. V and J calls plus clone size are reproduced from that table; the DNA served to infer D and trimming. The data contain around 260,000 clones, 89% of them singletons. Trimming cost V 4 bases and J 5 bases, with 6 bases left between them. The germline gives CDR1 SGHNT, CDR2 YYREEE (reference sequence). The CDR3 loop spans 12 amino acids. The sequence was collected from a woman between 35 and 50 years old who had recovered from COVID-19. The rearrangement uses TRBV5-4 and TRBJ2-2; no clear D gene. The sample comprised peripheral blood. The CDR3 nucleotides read TGTGCCAGCAGCGAGATTACCGGGGAGCTGTTTTTT. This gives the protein CASSEITGELFF.